Each of the 20 T cell receptor beta chains below was sequenced from the same sample in a study of blood T cell repertoires in COVID-19. Here immunoSEQ multiplex PCR was the method, and the copy in TCRdb shows in-frame clones only, minus some. The table lists some 100,000 clones, roughly 87% of them singletons. The sample was peripheral blood. All receptors derive from a human donor in a cohort sampled during active COVID-19.

This chain connects TRBV11-2 to TRBJ2-2; TRBD1 is a possible D gene (6 bases). With 5 bases removed from V and 6 bases from J, the gap between germline ends came to 13 bases. This CDR3 spans 14 amino acids. The V gene's germline CDR1 is SGHAT and CDR2 FQNNGV. The CDR3 bases are TGTGCCAGCAGCCCCCTTGGGGGCCCCGGGGAGCTGTTTTTT. Amino acids: CASSPLGGPGELFF.

This clone was observed once. V gene TRBV7-9 combines with J gene TRBJ2-7, with 9 bases lining up with TRBD1. V lost 4 bases and J lost 3; bases outside the gene matches: 16. The CDR3 consists of 18 residues. Germline V lookup: CDR1 SEHNR, CDR2 FQNEAQ (reference sequence). In DNA, the CDR3 is TGTGCCAGCAGCTCCTTAATCCGGGACAGGGACTTTGGCTACGAGCAGTACTTC. Amino acids: CASSSLIRDRDFGYEQYF. Complete variable domain (other parts from reference TRBV7-9 and TRBJ2-7): DTGVSQNPRHKITKRGQNVTFRCDPISEHNRLYWYRQTLGQGPEFLTYFQNEAQLEKSRLLSDRFSAERPKGSFSTLEIQRTEQGDSAMYLCASSSLIRDRDFGYEQYFGPGTRLTVT.

The V gene is TRBV10-1, the J gene TRBJ1-5, with TRBD1 matching over 9 bases. The V gene end was trimmed by 3 bases and the J gene end by 4 bases; junction bases not matched to a gene: 4. Per germline, CDR1 WNHNN and CDR2 SYGVQD (reference sequence). The CDR3 contains 15 residues. CDR3 amino acids: CASSDGGTGNQPQHF. Here the CDR3 DNA reads TGCGCCAGCAGTGACGGAGGGACAGGGAATCAGCCCCAGCATTTT.

The chain recombines TRBV7-9 with TRBJ2-7; tentative D call: TRBD1 (5 bases). The CDR3 covers 12 residues. V lost 3 bases and J 4 bases, leaving 7 bases between the germline ends. Germline lookup yields CDR1 SEHNR and CDR2 FQNEAQ (reference sequence). CDR3 region: CASSLTAYEQYF. CDR3 coding DNA: TGTGCCAGCAGCTTGACAGCTTACGAGCAGTACTTC.

The chain carries TRBV5-1 and TRBJ1-1; TRBD1 agrees at 11 bases. The length of the CDR3 is 17 residues. CDR1 is SGHRS, CDR2 YFSETQ, per germline. Losses at the gene ends were 3 bases for V and 6 bases for J; bases not matched to a gene: 13. CDR3 DNA sequence: TGCGCCAGCAGCTCAAATCCGGACAGGGGGCCGGGGGCTGAAGCTTTCTTT. Translation gives CASSSNPDRGPGAEAFF.

In its sample, this clone was seen once. This chain links TRBV5-1 with TRBJ1-1; the D gene is possibly TRBD1 (5 bases). Looked up from germline, CDR1 is SGHRS and CDR2 is YFSETQ. This CDR3 has 14 residues. Trimming shortened V by 4 bases and J by 0 bases, and 10 bases separated the two germline ends. The CDR3 DNA reads TGCGCCAGCAGCGCGACAGAGATGAACACTGAAGCTTTCTTT. Encoded protein: CASSATEMNTEAFF.

The V and J genes are TRBV7-2 and TRBJ2-5; 10 bases map to TRBD2. V lost 1 base and J lost 7; bases outside the gene matches: 3. CDR1 SGHTA and CDR2 FQGNSA come from the germline V gene. This CDR3 is built from 14 residues. CDR3 sequence: CASSLGPSGGTQYF. The CDR3 DNA reads as TGTGCCAGCAGCTTAGGCCCTAGCGGGGGGACCCAGTACTTC.

This chain joins TRBV7-9 and TRBJ2-1; 9 positions match TRBD2. Germline V lookup: CDR1 SEHNR, CDR2 FQNEAQ (reference sequence). Trimming at V came to 2 bases and at J to 6 bases, leaving 5 bases not matched to a gene. The CDR3 totals 15 residues. The CDR3 spells CASSLLAGRGNEQFF. CDR3 nucleotide sequence: TGTGCCAGCAGCTTACTAGCGGGACGGGGCAATGAGCAGTTCTTC.

The chain joins TRBV11-2 to TRBJ1-4; no clear D gene. This CDR3 region has 15 residues. The germline V gene has CDR1 SGHAT and CDR2 FQNNGV. V was pared by 6 bases and J by 4 bases, with 15 bases between. The CDR3 DNA is TGTGCCAGCAGTTTTTCGGGGTGGGTTAATGAAAAACTGTTTTTT. Translated, it gives CASSFSGWVNEKLFF.

V is TRBV12-3 or TRBV12-4 and J is TRBJ1-1; no firm D call. CDR3 length: 13 residues. Trimming took 5 bases from V and 5 from J, leaving 12 bases between them. CDR3 amino acids: CASSPTAVTEAFF. The CDR3 DNA reads as TGTGCCAGCAGTCCAACAGCGGTAACTGAAGCTTTCTTT.

This clone has a single count. The gene calls are TRBV6-6 and TRBJ2-1; 12 bases agree with TRBD2. V shed 4 bases and J 9 bases; nucleotides not matched to a gene: 7. From germline, CDR1 is MNHNY and CDR2 SVGAGI (reference sequence). CDR3 length: 15 residues. The CDR3 nucleotides are TGTGCCAGCAGTTCTAGCGGGAGGGCGCCGGGTGAGCAGTTCTTC. Translation gives CASSSSGRAPGEQFF.

This chain joins TRBV10-2 and TRBJ2-2, with D possibly TRBD2 on 6 matching bases. The germline CDR1 and CDR2 sequences are WSHSY and SAAADI. V dropped 6 bases and J dropped 1 base, with 15 bases sitting between them. This CDR3 contains 16 residues. The chain's CDR3 is CASSDLGGLNTGELFF. CDR3 nucleotides: TGCGCCAGCAGCGACCTCGGGGGTTTGAACACCGGGGAGCTGTTTTTT.

This chain links TRBV10-3 with TRBJ2-5; D is possibly TRBD1 (5 bases). Germline CDR1 ENHRY, CDR2 SYGVKD. V was clipped by 0 bases and J by 1 base, with 9 bases between them. The CDR3 has 15 residues. DNA of the CDR3: TGTGCCATCAGTGAGTCGGTTGACAGCCAAGAGACCCAGTACTTC. It codes for CAISESVDSQETQYF.

The chain has TRBV6-5 and TRBJ2-1; 7 bases line up with TRBD2. V dropped 7 bases and J dropped 3; count of bases not matched to a gene: 6. Germline loops: CDR1 MNHEY, CDR2 SVGAGI. The CDR3 is made up of 14 amino acids. The CDR3 sequence is CASTPGRGYNEQFF. The CDR3 DNA reads TGTGCCAGCACCCCGGGGAGGGGCTACAATGAGCAGTTCTTC.

The rearrangement uses TRBV19 and TRBJ2-3; the match to TRBD2 covers 10 bases. This CDR3 comprises 18 residues. Germline-derived CDR1 and CDR2 are LNHDA and SQIVND (reference sequence). Trimming at V came to 4 bases and at J to 1 base, leaving 11 bases not matched to a gene. The CDR3 nucleotides read TGTGCCAGTAGTACCCGGATAGCGGGGGGCCTCGGCACAGATACGCAGTATTTT. The encoded protein is CASSTRIAGGLGTDTQYF.

The chain joins TRBV29-1 to TRBJ1-5, with TRBD1 matching 10 bases. The V gene end was trimmed by 6 bases and the J gene end by 3 bases; junction bases not matched to a gene: 2. The CDR3 covers 13 residues. Germline V lookup: CDR1 SQVTM, CDR2 ANQGSEA. The CDR3 bases are TGCAGCGTAGGGACAGGGGACAATCAGCCCCAGCATTTT. Protein product: CSVGTGDNQPQHF.

This clone was picked up a small number of times. The chain is built from TRBV28 and TRBJ1-5; TRBD1 matches 8 bases. Germline loops: CDR1 MDHEN, CDR2 SYDVKM. The CDR3 is 15 residues long. Trimming at V came to 5 bases and at J to 6 bases, leaving 9 bases not matched to a gene. The CDR3 region has the DNA TGTGCCAGCAGTGCCACGACAGGGGTTGGTCAGCCCCAGCATTTT. Protein product: CASSATTGVGQPQHF.

In this sample, this clone turned up once. The rearrangement joins TRBV10-1 to TRBJ2-1, with TRBD2 matching over 10 bases. V was pared by 3 bases and J by 6 bases, with 2 bases of the junction left unmatched. This CDR3 region has 14 residues. Germline-derived CDR1 and CDR2 are WNHNN and SYGVQD (reference sequence). The CDR3 DNA is TGCGCCAGCAGTGACAGCGGGAGGGCCAATGAGCAGTTCTTC. This gives the protein CASSDSGRANEQFF.

The chain employs TRBV7-6 and TRBJ2-6; 8 bases line up with TRBD1. Per the germline V gene, CDR1 is SGHVS and CDR2 is FNYEAQ. This CDR3 is built from 19 residues. V was clipped by 0 bases and J by 0 bases; unmatched bases: 7. CDR3 bases: TGTGCCAGCAGCTTAGCAGCCGGGACAGGTTTCTCTGGGGCCAACGTCCTGACTTTC. It is translated as CASSLAAGTGFSGANVLTF.

The CDR3 is CAWGRQGSSYNSPLHF. The DNA of the CDR3 is TGTGCCTGGGGGAGACAGGGCAGCTCCTATAATTCACCCCTCCACTTT. The chain carries TRBV30 and TRBJ1-6; 7 positions match TRBD1. There are 16 residues in the CDR3. The germline V gene has CDR1 GTSNPN and CDR2 SVGIG (reference sequence). With V trimmed by 5 bases and J by 0 bases, 7 bases remained unmatched.